Each of the 31 T cell receptor beta chains below was sequenced from the same sample in a study of beta chain features in type 1 diabetes. The authors reverse transcribed all of the isolated RNA, so sequencing captured expressed TCRB transcripts. The method was immunoSEQ multiplex PCR; TCRdb's version includes in-frame clones alone and lacks a portion of them. This sample has hundreds of thousands of clones; roughly 12% occur once, and the top ten carry more than 0.015%. Sequencing input: naive CD4+ T cells from blood. These receptors all stem from a young man in good health.

V gene TRBV5-6 combines with J gene TRBJ1-1; D is perhaps TRBD1 (5 bases). Germline CDR1 SGHDT, CDR2 YYEEEE. V was clipped by 0 bases and J by 7 bases, with 19 bases between them. This CDR3 comprises 16 residues. The CDR3 nucleotides read TGTGCCAGCAGCTTGGCCGGGAGCGAGCTTCAGGGTGAAGCTTTCTTT. Its protein is CASSLAGSELQGEAFF.

The sample holds a few counts of this clone. The rearrangement joins TRBV2 to TRBJ2-2, with 8 bases fitting TRBD2. The CDR3 consists of 16 residues. The V gene end was trimmed by 2 bases and the J gene end by 1 base; junction bases not matched to a gene: 3. The germline V gene encodes CDR1 SNHLY and CDR2 FYNNEI. CDR3 DNA: TGTGCCAGCAGTGAACGACTAGCGAGGAACACCGGGGAGCTGTTTTTT. Translation: CASSERLARNTGELFF.

Only a few counts were recorded for this clone. The J gene is TRBJ2-7, the V gene TRBV19; 7 nucleotides match TRBD1. Trimming at V came to 6 bases and at J to 7 bases, leaving 12 bases not matched to a gene. Germline V gene lookup returns CDR1 LNHDA and CDR2 SQIVND (reference sequence). The CDR3 is 14 residues long. The CDR3 sequence is CASSNRGSIGEQYF. Here the CDR3 DNA reads TGTGCCAGTAGCAACAGGGGTTCGATAGGGGAGCAGTACTTC.

The chain recombines TRBV9 with TRBJ1-1; D might be TRBD1 (5 bases). V was shortened by 0 bases and J by 6 bases, with 9 bases between the two germline ends. The CDR3 loop spans 13 amino acids. From germline, CDR1 is SGDLS and CDR2 YYNGEE. The CDR3, as DNA: TGTGCCAGCAGCGTAGTAGGGGAGGCTGAAGCTTTCTTT. This codes for CASSVVGEAEAFF.

The chain combines TRBV4-3 with TRBJ2-1, with 7 positions matching TRBD1. The CDR3 totals 16 residues. The germline V gene encodes CDR1 LGHNA and CDR2 YSLEER. Unmatched junction bases numbered 11, after V lost 3 bases and J lost 6 bases. CDR3 nucleotides: TGCGCCAGCAGCCATAGGACAGGAAGGACAATCAATGAGCAGTTCTTC. Translating gives CASSHRTGRTINEQFF.

This clone was counted between two and nine times. The rearrangement links TRBV7-3 to TRBJ2-3, with 7 nucleotides matching TRBD2. The CDR3 loop spans 15 amino acids. Germline V CDR1 and CDR2: SGHTA, FQGTGA. J was trimmed by 0 bases and V by 5 bases; bases with no gene match: 5. CDR3 bases: TGTGCCAGCAGCCAGCGGGGTTTTAGCACAGATACGCAGTATTTT. Translation gives CASSQRGFSTDTQYF.

The chain has TRBV28 and TRBJ1-3, with TRBD1 as a possible D gene (5 bases). CDR1 and CDR2 (germline): MDHEN, SYDVKM. Between the trimmed V and J ends, which lost 4 bases and 4 bases, there was a span of 11 bases. This CDR3 spans 14 amino acids. The CDR3 loop reads CASSSTYRGNTIYF. CDR3 nucleotides: TGTGCCAGCAGTTCAACCTACAGGGGAAACACCATATATTTT. The full variable domain, its missing parts supplied by reference TRBV28 and TRBJ1-3, is DVKVTQSSRYLVKRTGEKVFLECVQDMDHENMFWYRQDPGLGLRLIYFSYDVKMKEKGDIPEGYSVSREKKERFSLILESASTNQTSMYLCASSSTYRGNTIYFGEGSWLTVV.

V is TRBV5-4 and J is TRBJ2-5; 11 bases map to TRBD2. J gave up 5 bases and V 4 bases, and 10 bases lay outside the gene matches. Germline V CDR1 and CDR2: SGHNT, YYREEE (reference sequence). The CDR3 runs to 16 residues. In DNA form, the CDR3 reads TGTGCCAGCAGCGACCCACTAGCGGGAGTTGGGGAGACCCAGTACTTC. Translation gives CASSDPLAGVGETQYF.

This clone was counted only a few times. The V call is TRBV5-1, the J call TRBJ2-7, with D unresolved. Germline V lookup: CDR1 SGHRS, CDR2 YFSETQ. V gave up 4 bases and J gave up 1 base, with 9 bases separating them. The CDR3 is 13 residues long. Written as DNA, the CDR3 is TGCGCCAGCAGCCCGGGTGGGTCCTACGAGCAGTACTTC. Translation: CASSPGGSYEQYF.

The V gene is TRBV27, the J gene TRBJ2-1, with 7 nucleotides matching TRBD1. Germline CDR1 MNHEY, CDR2 SMNVEV (reference sequence). This CDR3 contains 15 residues. The V gene end was trimmed by 4 bases and the J gene end by 3 bases; junction bases not matched to a gene: 6. CDR3 bases: TGTGCCAGCAGTTCATTGGGACAGCTCTACAATGAGCAGTTCTTC. This gives the protein CASSSLGQLYNEQFF.

This clone has a handful of counts. This chain joins TRBV7-2 and TRBJ2-6, with D maybe TRBD1 (5 bases). The germline V gene encodes CDR1 SGHTA and CDR2 FQGNSA. V was clipped by 5 bases and J by 0 bases, with 14 bases between them. The CDR3 is made up of 17 amino acids. The CDR3 DNA is TGTGCCAGCAGCCTGCAGGGCCAGCACTCTGGGGCCAACGTCCTGACTTTC. Translating gives CASSLQGQHSGANVLTF.

The chain couples TRBV19 to TRBJ2-7; 8 bases are shared with TRBD2. From germline, CDR1 is LNHDA and CDR2 SQIVND (reference sequence). CDR3 length: 14 amino acids. The junction had 6 bases not matched to a gene; V was cut back by 6 bases and J by 2 bases. CDR3 amino acids: CASRTSRGAYEQYF. As DNA, the CDR3 is TGTGCCAGTAGGACCTCGCGGGGGGCCTACGAGCAGTACTTC.

Only a few counts were recorded for this clone. The gene calls are TRBV30 and TRBJ2-7; D is perhaps TRBD2 (5 bases). Trimming stripped 4 bases from V and 0 bases from J, with 13 bases between. Germline-derived CDR1 and CDR2 are GTSNPN and SVGIG (reference sequence). The CDR3 extends over 14 amino acids. The CDR3 DNA sequence: TGTGCCTGGATTATGACTGGGAGCTCCTACGAGCAGTACTTC. Translated: CAWIMTGSSYEQYF.

The chain couples TRBV18 to TRBJ2-5, with D tentatively TRBD1 (5 bases). CDR1 and CDR2 from the germline V gene are KGHSH and LQKENI. The CDR3 runs to 14 residues. V was pared by 2 bases and J by 0 bases, with 7 bases between. The CDR3 DNA reads TGTGCCAGCTCACCAGGCAGGGACCAAGAGACCCAGTACTTC. Encoded protein: CASSPGRDQETQYF.

The J gene is TRBJ1-5, the V gene TRBV25-1; a possible D gene is TRBD1 (6 bases). Trimming left V 2 bases short and J 11 bases short, with 13 bases between. Germline V gives CDR1 MGHDK, CDR2 SYGVNS. This CDR3 has 13 residues. The CDR3 coding sequence is TGTGCCAGCAGTGAAGGGGGCAGGGTGGCCCAGCATTTT. Residues: CASSEGGRVAQHF.

The V and J genes are TRBV18 and TRBJ2-7; 9 bases map to TRBD1. The CDR3 extends over 15 amino acids. Germline-derived CDR1 and CDR2 are KGHSH and LQKENI. With V trimmed by 6 bases and J by 5 bases, 11 bases remained unmatched. In DNA form, the CDR3 reads TGTGCCAGCTCGCAAGCAACGGGACAGGGTCACGAGCAGTACTTC. Translation gives CASSQATGQGHEQYF.

This clone occurred a few times. V gene TRBV27 combines with J gene TRBJ2-2, with D unclear. CDR1 is MNHEY, CDR2 SMNVEV, per germline (reference sequence). The germline V and J ends were trimmed by 4 bases and 1 base, with 4 bases remaining between them. The CDR3 totals 13 residues. CDR3 sequence reads: CASSSLNTGELFF. The CDR3 coding sequence is TGTGCCAGCAGTTCCTTGAACACCGGGGAGCTGTTTTTT.

This clone turned up a few times. This chain joins TRBV29-1 and TRBJ2-7; D is perhaps TRBD2 (5 bases). The CDR3 covers 13 residues. Germline assignment: CDR1 SQVTM and CDR2 ANQGSEA. V lost 7 bases to trimming and J lost 4 bases, with 17 bases between them. CDR3 loop: CSATPDGVYEQYF. DNA for the CDR3: TGCAGCGCGACTCCTGACGGGGTATACGAGCAGTACTTC.

The gene calls are TRBV21-1 and TRBJ1-2. TRBV21-1 is a documented pseudogene. The CDR3 totals 13 residues. The CDR3 DNA sequence: TGTGCCAGCAGCTATATTTCTCGGGGAACCAAAACCTTC. This gives the protein CASSYISRGTKTF.

The V call is TRBV7-2, the J call TRBJ2-7; 8 bases agree with TRBD2. Germline assignment: CDR1 SGHTA and CDR2 FQGNSA. With 5 bases clipped from V and 0 bases from J, the junction kept 9 bases outside the gene matches. The CDR3 is 16 residues long. Written as DNA, the CDR3 is TGTGCCAGCAGCCCCCCGGGGGGGACGGCCTCCTACGAGCAGTACTTC. Protein product: CASSPPGGTASYEQYF.

This chain joins TRBV7-3 and TRBJ2-2; the D is unclear. With 5 bases removed from V and 4 bases from J, the gap between germline ends came to 8 bases. CDR3 length equals 13 residues. CDR1 is SGHTA and CDR2 is FQGTGA in the germline V gene. The CDR3 here is CASSPHSTGELFF. The CDR3 region has the DNA TGTGCCAGCAGCCCCCATTCCACCGGGGAGCTGTTTTTT.

On this clone itself: This may come from a read error, since a much larger clone is one base off. V and J are TRBV5-6 and TRBJ1-2; TRBD1 matches 8 bases. From germline, CDR1 is SGHDT and CDR2 YYEEEE. CDR3 size: 13 residues. The ends lost 4 bases at V and 4 bases at J; junction bases unmatched: 3. This CDR3 is CASSPGTGYGYTF. The CDR3 bases are TGTGCCAGCAGCCCCGGGACAGGCTATGGCTACACCTTC.

V usage is TRBV27 and J usage is TRBJ2-2; no definite D call. The CDR3 has 15 amino acids. Trimming took 3 bases from V and 6 from J, leaving 14 bases between them. Germline CDR1 and CDR2: MNHEY and SMNVEV (reference sequence). CDR3 in amino acids: CASSLLHGSAGELFF. DNA for the CDR3: TGTGCCAGCAGTTTGTTACATGGAAGCGCCGGGGAGCTGTTTTTT.

This clone was detected a few times. The chain employs TRBV5-4 and TRBJ2-7; TRBD1 is a possible D gene (5 bases). Trimming pared 4 bases from V and 0 bases from J, leaving 11 bases between. Germline-derived CDR1 and CDR2 are SGHNT and YYREEE (reference sequence). The CDR3 is made up of 14 amino acids. DNA of the CDR3: TGTGCCAGCAGCCGAGACAGCTACTCCTACGAGCAGTACTTC. It codes for CASSRDSYSYEQYF.

This clone was observed a few times. This rearrangement joins TRBV5-4 to TRBJ2-7, with 8 bases aligning to TRBD1. The trim removed 3 bases at V and 3 bases at J, leaving 5 bases unmatched. The V gene's germline CDR1 is SGHNT and CDR2 YYREEE (reference sequence). CDR3 length: 14 residues. The CDR3 region is CASSSGQEFYEQYF. The CDR3 nucleotides are TGTGCCAGCAGCTCGGGACAGGAATTCTACGAGCAGTACTTC.

The chain links TRBV7-2 to TRBJ2-3; the D gene is possibly TRBD1 (6 bases). In germline, CDR1 is SGHTA, CDR2 FQGNSA. This CDR3 has 15 residues. Trimming stripped 1 base from V and 7 bases from J, with 15 bases between. CDR3 DNA sequence: TGTGCCAGCAGCTTAGGAGGGGGAAGGCGCTATACGCAGTATTTT. Protein sequence: CASSLGGGRRYTQYF.

The CDR3 spells CASSLARTETQHF. The CDR3 coding sequence is TGTGCCAGCAGTTTAGCGAGAACCGAGACCCAGCATTTT. The V and J genes are TRBV27 and TRBJ1-5, with D unresolved. Germline-derived CDR1 and CDR2 are MNHEY and SMNVEV (reference sequence). The length of the CDR3 is 13 residues. V lost 2 bases, J lost 11 bases, and 13 bases lay in between.

V and J are TRBV5-4 and TRBJ2-5, with 10 bases matching TRBD1. V shed 4 bases and J 3 bases; nucleotides not matched to a gene: 3. CDR1 and CDR2 from the germline V gene are SGHNT and YYREEE (reference sequence). The CDR3 has 14 residues. CDR3 DNA: TGTGCCAGCAGCATGGACAGGGGGGAAGAGACCCAGTACTTC. Protein sequence: CASSMDRGEETQYF.

This sequence joins TRBV29-1 and TRBJ1-1; the D gene is possibly TRBD1 (6 bases). CDR1 is SQVTM and CDR2 is ANQGSEA in the germline V gene. V lost 1 base and J lost 3, with 9 bases in between. The length of the CDR3 is 13 residues. As DNA, the CDR3 is TGCAGCGTTGAAGTGACAGGTGACACTGAAGCTTTCTTT. Its protein product is CSVEVTGDTEAFF.

This clone was picked up a small number of times. The gene calls are TRBV9 and TRBJ2-1, with TRBD2 as a possible D gene (5 bases). The CDR3 covers 13 residues. Trimming removed 2 bases from V and 9 bases from J, with 12 bases in between. Germline V CDR1 and CDR2: SGDLS, YYNGEE. The CDR3 sequence: CASSVGLESEQFF. The DNA for the CDR3 is TGTGCCAGCAGCGTCGGACTCGAGAGTGAGCAGTTCTTC.

This clone was seen a few times. The rearrangement uses TRBV30 and TRBJ1-2; D not certain. The CDR3 contains 14 residues. Trimming cost V 0 bases and J 1 base, with 9 bases left between them. Per germline, CDR1 GTSNPN and CDR2 SVGIG (reference sequence). The CDR3 is CAWSVGGINYGYTF. CDR3 DNA: TGTGCCTGGAGTGTCGGCGGAATTAACTATGGCTACACCTTC.